This T cell receptor (beta chain) was obtained from a study of cytomegalovirus exposure and HLA in healthy donors. Whole-study results and caveats: Among TCR beta chains, those listed as cytomegalovirus-associated numbered more than 150.

V lost 6 bases and J 3 bases, leaving 15 bases between the germline ends. Germline assignment: CDR1 MNHEY and CDR2 SVGAGI. This CDR3 has 14 residues. Using immunoSEQ multiplex PCR, the repertoire was profiled, and TCRdb retains in-frame clones only, with some absent. The table lists about 72,000 clones, 94% of them singletons. Comment on this clone: Its antigen is as yet unknown.

The TCR originated in a young woman in good health and CMV-seronegative. The rearrangement links TRBV6-5 to TRBJ2-7; tentatively, D is TRBD2 (6 bases). Sequences were obtained from PBMCs. CDR3 sequence reads: CASRGRGPFYEQYF. Written as DNA, the CDR3 is TGTGCCAGCAGGGGGCGGGGCCCGTTCTACGAGCAGTACTTC.